This is a list of T cell receptor beta chains from one sample in a study of graft-versus-host responses after intestinal transplantation. Here immunoSEQ multiplex PCR was the method, and the copy in TCRdb shows in-frame clones only, minus some. The repertoire includes about 40,000 clones, about 90% of them detected once, and about 2.1% sits in the top ten. The specimen comprised PBMCs, sampled 314 days after intestinal transplant. Receptors originate from a human patient who received an intestinal transplant, so some T cells may come from the graft donor. Both conserved end residues are part of each CDR3. Each record gives: CDR3 protein, CDR3 DNA, D gene, J gene, V gene, clone size. D genes are given only for firm matches. Clone size is given for some rows only: seen once, a few or many times, or a class if the clone is expanded.

CDR3: CASSDRTGSYEQYF; DNA: TGTGCCAGCAGTGACAGGACTGGATCCTACGAGCAGTACTTC; D: -; J: TRBJ2-7; V: TRBV2; size: -
CDR3: CASSPRDGYYEQYF; DNA: TGTGCCAGCAGCCCCCGGGACGGATACTACGAGCAGTACTTC; D: -; J: TRBJ2-7; V: TRBV14; size: -
CDR3: CASGPRDLLGYTF; DNA: TGTGCTAGTGGCCCCCGGGACCTCCTCGGCTACACCTTC; D: -; J: TRBJ1-2; V: TRBV12-5; size: -
CDR3: CASSLAEGNEQFF; DNA: TGTGCCAGCAGCTTGGCCGAGGGTAATGAGCAGTTCTTC; D: -; J: TRBJ2-1; V: TRBV5-6; size: -
CDR3: CASSPSVPGQGWYNEQFF; DNA: TGTGCCAGCAGCCCGTCTGTCCCGGGACAGGGTTGGTACAATGAGCAGTTCTTC; D: TRBD1; J: TRBJ2-1; V: TRBV7-3; size: -
CDR3: CASSLAAGMNTGELFF; DNA: TGTGCCAGCAGCTTGGCGGCGGGAATGAACACCGGGGAGCTGTTTTTT; D: -; J: TRBJ2-2; V: TRBV5-4; size: -
CDR3: CASKRSNEKLFF; DNA: TGTGCCAGCAAACGGTCAAATGAAAAACTGTTTTTT; D: -; J: TRBJ1-4; V: TRBV2; size: once
CDR3: CASSLGGSGSHNEQFF; DNA: TGCGCCAGCAGCTTGGGTGGTAGCGGGAGCCACAATGAGCAGTTCTTC; D: TRBD2; J: TRBJ2-1; V: TRBV5-1; size: -
CDR3: CASSRKRGYEQYF; DNA: TGTGCCAGCAGTAGAAAGCGGGGGTACGAGCAGTACTTC; D: TRBD2; J: TRBJ2-7; V: TRBV6-6; size: -
CDR3: CASSYMGGFGYYEQYF; DNA: TGTGCCAGCAGTTACATGGGGGGGTTTGGGTATTACGAGCAGTACTTC; D: TRBD2; J: TRBJ2-7; V: TRBV6-5; size: -
CDR3: CASSPGVSPYEQYF; DNA: TGTGCCAGCAGTCCGGGGGTTTCTCCCTACGAGCAGTACTTC; D: -; J: TRBJ2-7; V: TRBV28; size: once
CDR3: CASSKAFYTGTGVDGANVLTF; DNA: TGTGCCAGCAGCAAAGCCTTCTATACCGGGACAGGGGTGGATGGGGCCAACGTCCTGACTTTC; D: -; J: TRBJ2-6; V: TRBV21-1; size: -
CDR3: CASGAQPQHF; DNA: TGTGCCAGCGGGGCCCAGCCCCAGCATTTT; D: -; J: TRBJ1-5; V: TRBV6-5; size: once
CDR3: CASSSNSPLHF; DNA: TGTGCCAGCAGCTCCAATTCACCCCTCCACTTT; D: -; J: TRBJ1-6; V: TRBV7-9; size: -
CDR3: CASSFATGGLGEKLFF; DNA: TGTGCCAGCAGCTTTGCGACAGGGGGCTTGGGAGAAAAACTGTTTTTT; D: TRBD1; J: TRBJ1-4; V: TRBV7-2; size: once
CDR3: CASSLAQLNTEAFF; DNA: TGTGCCAGCAGCTTAGCACAGCTGAACACTGAAGCTTTCTTT; D: -; J: TRBJ1-1; V: TRBV7-2; size: -